The 13 T cell receptor beta chains reported below all come from one sample, sequenced in a study of T cells in tuberculosis (dated by TCRdb to the late 2010s). The library was generated by the immunoSEQ multiplex PCR assay. TCRdb obtained this table from immuneACCESS and retained in-frame rearrangements with V and J assigned. These tables miss some clones; where compared with another copy, unresolved V genes account for less than half of the shortfall, and the remainder is unexplained. This sample lists roughly 34,000 clones; 95% to 97% were detected once. 6.2% of the sample belongs to the ten largest clones. The specimen was PBMCs. These TCRs come from a donor aged 10-30 years with latent tuberculosis or without tuberculosis infection.

This clone has a single count. The DNA for the CDR3 is TGTGCCAGCAGTTTATATGGGGGGACAGGTTGGGAGGACACTGAAGCTTTCTTT. Its translation is CASSLYGGTGWEDTEAFF. This chain links TRBV28 with TRBJ1-1; 8 positions match TRBD1. This CDR3 region has 18 residues. Germline values: CDR1 MDHEN, CDR2 SYDVKM. The junction had 13 bases not matched to a gene; V was cut back by 1 base and J by 3 bases. The full variable domain, rest sourced from reference TRBV28 and TRBJ1-1, is DVKVTQSSRYLVKRTGEKVFLECVQDMDHENMFWYRQDPGLGLRLIYFSYDVKMKEKGDIPEGYSVSREKKERFSLILESASTNQTSMYLCASSLYGGTGWEDTEAFFGQGTRLTVV.

This chain links TRBV2 with TRBJ2-1; a possible D gene is TRBD1 (6 bases). Germline V gene sequence: CDR1 SNHLY, CDR2 FYNNEI. V lost 8 bases to trimming and J lost 8 bases, with 25 bases between them. This CDR3 is built from 16 residues. The CDR3 here is CASGGHLRGVSDEQFF. The CDR3, as DNA: TGTGCCAGCGGGGGACACCTCAGGGGAGTTTCCGATGAGCAGTTCTTC. Together with reference TRBV2 and TRBJ2-1, the CDR3 gives the full variable domain: EPEVTQTPSHQVTQMGQEVILRCVPISNHLYFYWYRQILGQKVEFLVSFYNNEISEKSEIFDDQFSVERPDGSNFTLKIRSTKLEDSAMYFCASGGHLRGVSDEQFFGPGTRLTVL.

J is TRBJ2-7 and V is TRBV7-8, with D possibly matching TRBD1 (6 bases). V was pared by 5 bases and J by 6 bases, with 20 bases between. This CDR3 contains 15 residues. The germline CDR1 and CDR2 sequences are SGHVS and FQNEAQ. The CDR3 bases are TGTGCCAGCAGCCCTCGGCAGGGGATTAGAAGCGAGCAGTACTTC. It is translated as CASSPRQGIRSEQYF. Full variable domain (missing parts from reference TRBV7-8 and TRBJ2-7): GAGVSQSPRYKVAKRGQDVALRCDPISGHVSLFWYQQALGQGPEFLTYFQNEAQLDKSGLPSDRFFAERPEGSVSTLKIQRTQQEDSAVYLCASSPRQGIRSEQYFGPGTRLTVT.

This rearrangement joins TRBV5-1 to TRBJ2-1, with D possibly TRBD2 on 6 matching bases. V lost 4 bases and J 4 bases, leaving 18 bases between the germline ends. The CDR3 loop spans 16 amino acids. Per the germline V gene, CDR1 is SGHRS and CDR2 is YFSETQ. The CDR3 DNA sequence: TGCGCCAGCAGCCCCTCCCCCGCGGCGGGGTACAATGAGCAGTTCTTC. Residues: CASSPSPAAGYNEQFF.

CDR3 sequence: CASSPTRGRHYGYTF. CDR3 coding DNA: TGTGCCAGCAGCCCAACCCGGGGGAGGCACTATGGCTACACCTTC. V and J are TRBV13 and TRBJ1-2; perhaps TRBD1 as D (5 bases). Deletions cut 5 bases from V and 3 bases from J, with 16 bases between. Looked up from germline, CDR1 is PRHDT and CDR2 is FYEKMQ (reference sequence). This CDR3 has 15 residues. The full variable domain, completed using reference TRBV13 and TRBJ1-2, is AAGVIQSPRHLIKEKRETATLKCYPIPRHDTVYWYQQGPGQDPQFLISFYEKMQSDKGSIPDRFSAQQFSDYHSELNMSSLELGDSALYFCASSPTRGRHYGYTFGSGTRLTVV.

The chain has TRBV6-1 and TRBJ1-5, with TRBD1 matching over 7 bases. V lost 8 bases, J lost 0 bases, and 4 bases stayed unmatched. There are 14 residues in the CDR3. Per germline, CDR1 MNHNS and CDR2 SASEGT. This CDR3 reads CASRDSYSNQPQHF. In nucleotides, the CDR3 is TGTGCCAGCCGGGACAGCTATAGCAATCAGCCCCAGCATTTT.

The J gene is TRBJ2-7, the V gene TRBV19; TRBD1 aligns across 8 bases. The CDR3 loop spans 13 amino acids. The J segment lost 6 bases and the V segment lost 5 bases, leaving 6 bases of the junction unmatched. Germline-derived CDR1 and CDR2 are LNHDA and SQIVND (reference sequence). In nucleotides, the CDR3 is TGTGCCAGTAGTCCAGGGCAGGGGGCCGAGCAGTACTTC. Translation: CASSPGQGAEQYF.

This clone was seen only once. The gene calls are TRBV10-3 and TRBJ1-2; D is perhaps TRBD1 (5 bases). The CDR3 covers 14 residues. The V gene lost 6 bases and the J gene lost 7 bases, with 18 bases spanning the gap. Germline-derived CDR1 and CDR2 are ENHRY and SYGVKD. CDR3 sequence reads: CAISHTQGNLGYTF. The CDR3 DNA sequence: TGTGCCATCAGCCATACCCAGGGTAACCTTGGCTACACCTTC.

This sequence joins TRBV11-1 and TRBJ1-2, with D perhaps matching TRBD1 (6 bases). V shed 1 base and J shed 0 bases, with 21 bases lying between them. Per the germline V gene, CDR1 is SGHAT and CDR2 is FQDESV (reference sequence). This CDR3 has 19 amino acids. The CDR3: CASSLGGRQGPTANYGYTF. CDR3 in DNA: TGTGCCAGCAGCTTAGGAGGTCGGCAGGGGCCCACAGCTAACTATGGCTACACCTTC.

The rearrangement links TRBV5-1 to TRBJ2-7; 7 nucleotides align to TRBD1. Germline assignment: CDR1 SGHRS and CDR2 YFSETQ. With V trimmed by 4 bases and J by 0 bases, 7 bases remained unmatched. This CDR3 has 15 residues. This chain's CDR3 is CASSPGQSSSYEQYF. The DNA of the CDR3 is TGCGCCAGCAGCCCGGGACAGAGTAGCTCCTACGAGCAGTACTTC.

The chain combines TRBV5-1 with TRBJ2-2; unclear D gene. The V gene's germline CDR1 is SGHRS and CDR2 YFSETQ. Trimming pared 0 bases from V and 4 bases from J, leaving 4 bases between. The CDR3 length is 13 residues. CDR3 sequence (DNA): TGCGCCAGCAGCTTGGGAGGCACCGGGGAGCTGTTTTTT. Its translation: CASSLGGTGELFF.

The V and J genes are TRBV2 and TRBJ1-1; D is undetermined. V was cut by 6 bases and J by 1 base, with 9 bases left in between. The CDR3 sequence is 13 residues long. Germline CDR1 is SNHLY and CDR2 is FYNNEI. Here the CDR3 DNA reads TGTGCCAGCAGCTCCACAGAGAACACTGAAGCTTTCTTT. Translation gives CASSSTENTEAFF.

DNA for the CDR3: TGTGCCAGCAGCCCGGGACTAGAATACGAGCAGTACTTC. Its protein product is CASSPGLEYEQYF. V is TRBV7-2 and J is TRBJ2-7; 8 bases align to TRBD2. V shed 5 bases, J shed 4 bases, and the junction held 4 bases outside the gene matches. The CDR3 is 13 amino acids. Germline CDR1 reads SGHTA; CDR2 reads FQGNSA.